Listed below are T cell receptor beta chains from one sample, sequenced in a study of T cells in Graves' hyperthyroidism and ophthalmopathy. One entry per CDR3 protein results from TCRdb running MiXCR on the multiplex PCR reads. This sample yields more than 450,000 distinct CDR3 sequences, of which 15% to 20% are seen a single time; about half belongs to the top ten. The sequencing input was blood. These TCRs come from a man aged 35 to 55 with Graves' ophthalmopathy. CDR3s include the opening cysteine and the closing phenylalanine or tryptophan. Each record gives: CDR3 protein, CDR3 DNA, J gene, D gene, clone size, V gene. A D gene is named only where the DNA matches it firmly. Not all rows give a size; the values are once, few, many and, for expanded clones, a class.

CSVEVQGQETQYF	TGCAGCGTTGAAGTCCAGGGACAAGAGACCCAGTACTTC	TRBJ2-5	NA	NA	TRBV29-1
CSALLAGGKLRGEQYF	TGCAGTGCCCTACTAGCGGGGGGGAAATTGAGGGGCGAGCAGTACTTC	TRBJ2-7	TRBD2	few	TRBV20-1
CSARLAGARSEAFF	TGCAGTGCTAGACTAGCGGGGGCGCGATCTGAAGCTTTCTTT	TRBJ1-1	NA	NA	TRBV20-1
CASTRGRNNEKLFF	TGTGCCAGCACCCGGGGGCGAAATAATGAAAAACTGTTTTTT	TRBJ1-4	NA	few	TRBV2
CAIRGSSYNEQFF	TGTGCCATCCGGGGGAGCTCCTACAATGAGCAGTTCTTC	TRBJ2-1	NA	few	TRBV10-3
CASRGLAGGGDQETQYF	TGCGCCAGCAGAGGGCTAGCGGGGGGCGGTGACCAAGAGACCCAGTACTTC	TRBJ2-5	TRBD2	NA	TRBV5-1
CSARDLGLRGTEAFF	TGCAGTGCTAGAGATCTTGGCCTCCGAGGGACTGAAGCTTTCTTT	TRBJ1-1	NA	many	TRBV20-1
CASSYTDRGNQPQHF	TGTGCCAGCAGCTACACGGACAGAGGCAATCAGCCCCAGCATTTT	TRBJ1-5	NA	few	TRBV5-6
CASSYLTGNEKLFF	TGTGCCAGCAGTTACTTGACAGGGAATGAAAAACTGTTTTTT	TRBJ1-4	TRBD1	NA	TRBV6-5
CASSYQDRRGNTIYF	TGTGCCAGCAGTTACCAAGACAGGCGAGGGAACACCATATATTTT	TRBJ1-3	NA	NA	TRBV6-5
CASRAASTDTQYF	TGTGCCAGCAGGGCGGCCTCCACAGATACGCAGTATTTT	TRBJ2-3	NA	few	TRBV6-2/TRBV6-3
CASSFRSPSEAFF	TGTGCCAGCAGTTTTCGATCCCCGTCTGAAGCTTTCTTT	TRBJ1-1	NA	NA	TRBV12-3/TRBV12-4
CASSYGFDRPQETQYF	TGTGCCAGCAGTTACGGGTTTGACAGGCCCCAAGAGACCCAGTACTTC	TRBJ2-5	NA	NA	TRBV6-5
CASSHAHPGGLDTQYF	TGTGCCAGCAGCCATGCCCATCCGGGAGGTTTGGATACGCAGTATTTT	TRBJ2-3	TRBD2	NA	TRBV7-2
CASTSQGYEGDTQYF	TGCGCCAGCACCTCTCAGGGGTACGAGGGAGATACGCAGTATTTT	TRBJ2-3	NA	NA	TRBV5-1
CSARDPLAGNTIYF	TGCAGTGCTAGAGATCCCCTGGCCGGAAACACCATATATTTT	TRBJ1-3	NA	once	TRBV20-1
CASSWDRGSYEQYF	TGTGCCAGCAGCTGGGACAGGGGATCCTACGAGCAGTACTTC	TRBJ2-7	TRBD1	many	TRBV7-9
CASSQGQGETYEQYF	TGTGCCAGCAGTCAAGGACAGGGGGAGACCTACGAGCAGTACTTC	TRBJ2-7	TRBD1	NA	TRBV27
CASSVFPLRSEQYF	TGTGCCAGCAGCGTCTTCCCCCTTAGGAGCGAGCAGTACTTC	TRBJ2-7	NA	NA	TRBV7-2
CAWPTGGNTIYF	TGTGCCTGGCCGACAGGTGGAAACACCATATATTTT	TRBJ1-3	NA	many	TRBV30
CASSGTSGRDNEQYF	TGTGCCAGCAGCGGGACTAGCGGGAGAGACAACGAGCAGTACTTC	TRBJ2-7	TRBD2	many	TRBV27
CASSLSEGYNEQFF	TGTGCCAGCAGCCTATCGGAGGGGTACAATGAGCAGTTCTTC	TRBJ2-1	NA	many	TRBV27
CASSWGGGYTDIQYF	TGTGCCAGCAGTTGGGGGGGGGGCTATACAGACATTCAGTACTTC	TRBJ2-4	NA	NA	TRBV12-3/TRBV12-4
CASRGQGDGYTEAFF	TGTGCCAGCAGGGGACAGGGGGATGGTTACACTGAAGCTTTCTTT	TRBJ1-1	TRBD1	few	TRBV9
CASSERGLGTDSGNTIYF	TGTGCCAGCAGCGAGAGGGGCCTGGGGACAGACTCTGGAAACACCATATATTTT	TRBJ1-3	TRBD1	few	TRBV9
CASSVDVARDYDYTF	TGTGCCAGCAGCGTAGACGTGGCCCGGGACTATGACTACACCTTC	TRBJ1-2	NA	NA	TRBV9
CSVVLAGGADTQYF	TGCAGCGTTGTGCTAGCGGGAGGAGCAGATACGCAGTATTTT	TRBJ2-3	TRBD2	once	TRBV29-1
CASSSGASGVYEQYF	TGTGCCAGCAGTTCGGGGGCTAGCGGAGTCTACGAGCAGTACTTC	TRBJ2-7	NA	few	TRBV28
CASSFDGQIYGYTF	TGTGCCAGCAGCTTCGACGGACAGATCTATGGCTACACCTTC	TRBJ1-2	NA	NA	TRBV3-1
CASRTGTGTNQPQHF	TGTGCCAGCAGGACCGGGACAGGGACCAATCAGCCCCAGCATTTT	TRBJ1-5	TRBD1	NA	TRBV12-3/TRBV12-4
CASSSPSIGDTQYF	TGTGCCAGCAGCTCCCCAAGTATCGGAGATACGCAGTATTTT	TRBJ2-3	NA	NA	TRBV7-3
CATSQGQTVNYGYTF	TGTGCCACCAGCCAGGGACAGACGGTAAACTATGGCTACACCTTC	TRBJ1-2	TRBD1	few	TRBV15
CASGSIYEQYF	TGTGCCAGCGGGTCGATCTACGAGCAGTACTTC	TRBJ2-7	NA	NA	TRBV28
CASSSGQRGNTIYF	TGCGCCAGCAGCTCCGGACAGAGGGGAAACACCATATATTTT	TRBJ1-3	NA	NA	TRBV5-1
CASSPRREGETQYF	TGTGCCAGCTCACCGCGAAGGGAAGGAGAGACCCAGTACTTC	TRBJ2-5	NA	few	TRBV18
CAWSVRTDQPQHF	TGTGCCTGGAGTGTACGAACGGATCAGCCCCAGCATTTT	TRBJ1-5	NA	NA	TRBV30
CASSQTPSGGGELFF	TGTGCCAGCAGCCAAACCCCATCGGGCGGCGGGGAGCTGTTTTTT	TRBJ2-2	NA	many	TRBV3-1
CAISGPAPGLADTGELFF	TGTGCCATCAGTGGACCGGCCCCCGGACTAGCGGACACCGGGGAGCTGTTTTTT	TRBJ2-2	TRBD2	NA	TRBV10-3
CASSYTGGNTEAFF	TGTGCCAGCAGCTACACAGGGGGTAACACTGAAGCTTTCTTT	TRBJ1-1	TRBD1	many	TRBV2
CASNPGGGTEAFF	TGTGCCAGCAATCCGGGAGGGGGCACTGAAGCTTTCTTT	TRBJ1-1	NA	many	TRBV3-1
CAISEDRRGTGELFF	TGTGCCATCAGCGAGGACAGACGGGGCACCGGGGAGCTGTTTTTT	TRBJ2-2	NA	NA	TRBV10-3
CASTRDFQETQYF	TGTGCCAGCACTCGGGACTTCCAAGAGACCCAGTACTTC	TRBJ2-5	NA	many	TRBV2
CASSEMGTVNTGELFF	TGTGCCAGCAGTGAAATGGGGACGGTGAACACCGGGGAGCTGTTTTTT	TRBJ2-2	NA	few	TRBV6-1
CAWSQGRSEKLFF	TGTGCCTGGAGTCAGGGGAGGAGTGAAAAACTGTTTTTT	TRBJ1-4	NA	many	TRBV30
CASSRADSTDTQYF	TGTGCCAGCAGCCGGGCAGATAGCACAGATACGCAGTATTTT	TRBJ2-3	NA	NA	TRBV7-3
CASSAWTGVMPDTQYF	TGCGCCAGCAGCGCGTGGACAGGGGTAATGCCAGATACGCAGTATTTT	TRBJ2-3	TRBD1	NA	TRBV5-1